This TCR beta chain was recorded in a study of T cells in Graves' hyperthyroidism and ophthalmopathy. The CDR3 runs 13 residues. V lost 1 base and J lost 5, with 9 bases in between. From germline, CDR1 is MNHNS and CDR2 SASEGT. Stability of Graves' hyperthyroidism was defined as absent ophthalmopathy progression within 18 months. The CDR3 regions of TCR beta were amplified from RNA transcripts. The HTBI primer set served for first-round RT-PCR of the TCR CDR3. TCRdb re-derived calls from the multiplex PCR reads in MiXCR, one entry per CDR3 protein. The sample has about 840,000 distinct CDR3 sequences, 35% to 40% seen once.

The chain has TRBV6-1 and TRBJ2-7, with D unresolved. The sequencing sample was made of blood. The receptor was derived from a young man with Graves' hyperthyroidism. The CDR3: CASSEVNADEQYF. The CDR3 coding sequence is TGTGCCAGCAGTGAAGTAAATGCCGACGAGCAGTACTTC.